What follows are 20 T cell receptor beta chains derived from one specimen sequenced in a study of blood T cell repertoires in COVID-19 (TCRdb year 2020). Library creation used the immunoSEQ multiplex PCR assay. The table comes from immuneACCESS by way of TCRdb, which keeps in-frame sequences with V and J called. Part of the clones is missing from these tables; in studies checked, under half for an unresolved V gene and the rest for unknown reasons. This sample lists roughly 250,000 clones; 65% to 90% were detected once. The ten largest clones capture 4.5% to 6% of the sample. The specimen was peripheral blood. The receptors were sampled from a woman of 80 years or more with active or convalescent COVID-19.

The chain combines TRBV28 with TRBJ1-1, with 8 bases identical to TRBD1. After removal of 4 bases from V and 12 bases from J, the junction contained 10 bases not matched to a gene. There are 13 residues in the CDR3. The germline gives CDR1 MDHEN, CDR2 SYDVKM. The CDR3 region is CASSSGQVVSSFF. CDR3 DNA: TGTGCCAGCAGTTCGGGACAGGTGGTGTCATCTTTCTTT.

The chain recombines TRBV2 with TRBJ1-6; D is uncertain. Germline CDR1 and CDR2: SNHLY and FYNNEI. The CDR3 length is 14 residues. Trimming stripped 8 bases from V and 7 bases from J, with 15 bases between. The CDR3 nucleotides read TGTGCCAGCGGCTGGACTCGGGGAAATTCACCCCTCCACTTT. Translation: CASGWTRGNSPLHF.

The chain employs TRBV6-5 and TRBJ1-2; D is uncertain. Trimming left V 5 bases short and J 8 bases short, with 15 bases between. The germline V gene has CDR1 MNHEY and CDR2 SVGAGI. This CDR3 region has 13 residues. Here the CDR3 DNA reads TGTGCCAGCAGTCTCGGAGCTGCTCAGGGCTACACCTTC. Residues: CASSLGAAQGYTF.

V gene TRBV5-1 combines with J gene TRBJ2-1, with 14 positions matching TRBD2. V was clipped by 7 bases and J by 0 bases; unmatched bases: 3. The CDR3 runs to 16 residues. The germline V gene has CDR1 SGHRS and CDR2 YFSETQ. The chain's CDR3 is CASVGTSGSSYNEQFF. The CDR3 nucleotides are TGCGCCAGCGTGGGGACTAGCGGGAGCTCCTACAATGAGCAGTTCTTC.

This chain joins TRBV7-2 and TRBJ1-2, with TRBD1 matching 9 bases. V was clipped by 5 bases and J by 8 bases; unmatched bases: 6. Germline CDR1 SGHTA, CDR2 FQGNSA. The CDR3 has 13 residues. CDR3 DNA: TGTGCCAGCAGCCAGGGACAGGGACTCGGCTACACCTTC. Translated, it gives CASSQGQGLGYTF.

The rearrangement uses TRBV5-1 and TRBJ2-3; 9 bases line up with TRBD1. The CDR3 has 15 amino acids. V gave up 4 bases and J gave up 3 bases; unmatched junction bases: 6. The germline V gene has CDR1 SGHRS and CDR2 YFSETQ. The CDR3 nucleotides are TGCGCCAGCAGCGAACAGGGGGCGAGAACAGATACGCAGTATTTT. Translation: CASSEQGARTDTQYF. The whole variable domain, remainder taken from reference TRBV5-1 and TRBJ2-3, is KAGVTQTPRYLIKTRGQQVTLSCSPISGHRSVSWYQQTPGQGLQFLFEYFSETQRNKGNFPGRFSGRQFSNSRSEMNVSTLELGDSALYLCASSEQGARTDTQYFGPGTRLTVL.

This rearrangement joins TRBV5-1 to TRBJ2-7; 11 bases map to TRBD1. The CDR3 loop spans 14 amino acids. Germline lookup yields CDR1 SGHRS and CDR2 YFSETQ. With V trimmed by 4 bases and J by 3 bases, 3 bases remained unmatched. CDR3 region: CASSPGTGGYEQYF. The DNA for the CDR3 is TGCGCCAGCAGCCCCGGGACAGGGGGCTACGAGCAGTACTTC.

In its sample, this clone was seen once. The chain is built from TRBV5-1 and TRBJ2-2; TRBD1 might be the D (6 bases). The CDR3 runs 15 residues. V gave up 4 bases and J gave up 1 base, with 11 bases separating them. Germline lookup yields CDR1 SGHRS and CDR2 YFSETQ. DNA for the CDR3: TGCGCCAGCAGCCCCTGGGGGCAGAACACCGGGGAGCTGTTTTTT. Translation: CASSPWGQNTGELFF.

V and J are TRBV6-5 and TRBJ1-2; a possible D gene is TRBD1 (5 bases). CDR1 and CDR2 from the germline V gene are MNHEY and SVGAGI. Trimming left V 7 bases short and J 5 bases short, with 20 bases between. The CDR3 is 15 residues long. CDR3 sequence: CASTIFPGGNYGYTF. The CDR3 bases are TGTGCCAGCACTATCTTCCCCGGGGGGAATTATGGCTACACCTTC.

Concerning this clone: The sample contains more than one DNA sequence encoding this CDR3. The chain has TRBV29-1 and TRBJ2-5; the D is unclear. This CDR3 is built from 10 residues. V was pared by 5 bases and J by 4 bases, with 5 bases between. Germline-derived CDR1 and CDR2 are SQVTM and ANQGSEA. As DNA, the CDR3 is TGCAGCGTTCGAGTAGAGACCCAGTACTTC. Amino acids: CSVRVETQYF.

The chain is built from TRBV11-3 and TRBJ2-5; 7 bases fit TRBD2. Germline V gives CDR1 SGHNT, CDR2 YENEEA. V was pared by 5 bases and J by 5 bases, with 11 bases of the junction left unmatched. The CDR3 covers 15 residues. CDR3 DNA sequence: TGTGCCAGCAGCCCAGGGACTCTCGGGGGGGAGACCCAGTACTTC. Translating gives CASSPGTLGGETQYF.

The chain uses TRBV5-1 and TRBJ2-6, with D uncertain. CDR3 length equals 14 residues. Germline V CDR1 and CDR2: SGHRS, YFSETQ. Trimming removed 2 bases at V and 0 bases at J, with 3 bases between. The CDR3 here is CASSFRSGANVLTF. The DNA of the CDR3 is TGCGCCAGCAGCTTCCGCTCTGGGGCCAACGTCCTGACTTTC. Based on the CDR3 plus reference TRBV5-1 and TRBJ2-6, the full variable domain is KAGVTQTPRYLIKTRGQQVTLSCSPISGHRSVSWYQQTPGQGLQFLFEYFSETQRNKGNFPGRFSGRQFSNSRSEMNVSTLELGDSALYLCASSFRSGANVLTFGAGSRLTVL.

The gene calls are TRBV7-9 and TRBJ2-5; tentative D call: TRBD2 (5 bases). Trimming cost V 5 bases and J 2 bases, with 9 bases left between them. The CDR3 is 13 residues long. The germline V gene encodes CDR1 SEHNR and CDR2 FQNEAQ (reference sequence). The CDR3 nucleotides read TGTGCCAGCAGCATGAGGGTTCAAGAGACCCAGTACTTC. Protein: CASSMRVQETQYF.

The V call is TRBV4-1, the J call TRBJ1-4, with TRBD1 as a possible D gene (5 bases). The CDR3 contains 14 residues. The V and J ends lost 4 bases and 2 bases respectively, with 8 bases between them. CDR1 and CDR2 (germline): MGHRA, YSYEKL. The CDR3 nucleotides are TGCGCCAGCAGCCTTAGACAGACTAATGAAAAACTGTTTTTT. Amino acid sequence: CASSLRQTNEKLFF.

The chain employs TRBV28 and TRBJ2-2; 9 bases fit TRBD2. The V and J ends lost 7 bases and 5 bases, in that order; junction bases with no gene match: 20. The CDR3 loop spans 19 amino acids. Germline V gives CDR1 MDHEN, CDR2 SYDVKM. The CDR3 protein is CASKGAGGAFSRVTGELFF. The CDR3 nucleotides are TGTGCCAGCAAGGGCGCGGGGGGGGCCTTTTCTCGGGTGACCGGGGAGCTGTTTTTT.

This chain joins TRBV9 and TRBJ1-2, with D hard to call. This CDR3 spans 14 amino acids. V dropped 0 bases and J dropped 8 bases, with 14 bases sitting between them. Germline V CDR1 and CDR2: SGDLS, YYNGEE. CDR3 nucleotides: TGTGCCAGCAGCGTAGGTAATCGGCGGGTCGGCTACACCTTC. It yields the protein CASSVGNRRVGYTF.

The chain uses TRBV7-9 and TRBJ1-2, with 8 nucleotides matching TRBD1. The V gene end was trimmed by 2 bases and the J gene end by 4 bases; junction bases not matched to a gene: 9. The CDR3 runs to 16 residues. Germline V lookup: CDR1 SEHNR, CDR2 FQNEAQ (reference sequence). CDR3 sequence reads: CASSLKQGESGYGYTF. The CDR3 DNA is TGTGCCAGCAGCTTAAAACAGGGGGAAAGTGGCTATGGCTACACCTTC. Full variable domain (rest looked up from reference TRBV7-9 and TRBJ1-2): DTGVSQNPRHKITKRGQNVTFRCDPISEHNRLYWYRQTLGQGPEFLTYFQNEAQLEKSRLLSDRFSAERPKGSFSTLEIQRTEQGDSAMYLCASSLKQGESGYGYTFGSGTRLTVV.

CDR3 bases: TGTGCCAGCAGTTTAAGAGGCTACAATGAGCAGTTCTTC. It specifies CASSLRGYNEQFF. The V call is TRBV12-3 or TRBV12-4, the J call TRBJ2-1; D is undetermined. The CDR3 extends over 13 amino acids. V shed 2 bases and J shed 3 bases, with 5 bases lying between them.

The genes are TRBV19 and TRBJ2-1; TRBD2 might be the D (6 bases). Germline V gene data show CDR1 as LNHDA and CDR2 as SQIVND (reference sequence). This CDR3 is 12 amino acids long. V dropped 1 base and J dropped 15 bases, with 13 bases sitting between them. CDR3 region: CASSIVGGTAFF. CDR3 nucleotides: TGTGCCAGTAGTATAGTAGGCGGGACGGCGTTCTTC.

CDR3 DNA: TGTGCCAGCTCACCAGTTCGGTTTACGAACACTGAAGCTTTCTTT. Its translation is CASSPVRFTNTEAFF. This chain joins TRBV18 and TRBJ1-1; no firm D call. Trimming stripped 2 bases from V and 1 base from J, with 11 bases between. The CDR3 runs to 15 residues. CDR1 is KGHSH, CDR2 LQKENI, per germline.